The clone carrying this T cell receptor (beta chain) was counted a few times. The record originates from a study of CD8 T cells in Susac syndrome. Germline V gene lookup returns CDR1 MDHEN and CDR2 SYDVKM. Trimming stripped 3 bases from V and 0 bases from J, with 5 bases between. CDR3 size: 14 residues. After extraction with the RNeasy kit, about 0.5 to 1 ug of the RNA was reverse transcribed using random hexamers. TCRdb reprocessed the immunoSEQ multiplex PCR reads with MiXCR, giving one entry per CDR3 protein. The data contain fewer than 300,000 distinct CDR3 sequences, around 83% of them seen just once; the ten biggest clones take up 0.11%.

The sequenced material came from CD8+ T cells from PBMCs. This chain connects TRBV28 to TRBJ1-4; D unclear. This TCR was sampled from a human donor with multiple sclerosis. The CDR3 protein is CASSLGATNEKLFF. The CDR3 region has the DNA TGTGCCAGCAGTTTGGGAGCAACTAATGAAAAACTGTTTTTT.